Reported below is one T cell receptor beta chain. What antigen it recognizes has not been identified. Base qualities are missing; no much larger clone stands one base away. The CDR3 regions of human TCRbeta chains were analyzed by immunosequencing. The authors' analysis ran thus. TCRs in the repertoires were compared against a reference library of SARS-CoV-2-specific TCRs that had been generated with the MIRA antigen-specificity platform. Breadth was defined as the fraction of unique TCRs that were SARS-CoV-2-associated, and depth was defined as the fraction of total T cells that were SARS-CoV-2-associated. Each spike-specific TCR was assigned to its reactive spike region and to a CD4 or CD8 class using the MIRA data. Log10-transformed breadth and depth values were compared by one-way ANOVA with Sidak's multiple comparisons tests. TCRdb limited this immuneACCESS table to in-frame rearrangements with V and J called. A share of clones is missing; checked studies link under half to unresolved V genes, and the rest is unexplained. The DNA was the basis for D and trimming; V, J and clone size are from that table. The sample table records about 45,000 clones; roughly 77% of these occur just once. The top ten clones comprise about 20% of the sample.

The record originates from a study of T cell responses to AZD1222 COVID-19 vaccine (dated by TCRdb to the early 2020s). About the investigation overall: A total of 233 trial participants underwent TCR sequencing, of whom 200 to 220 had received two doses of AZD1222 and about 25 had received two doses of the MenACWY control vaccine. Trial participants were enrolled by age into subgroups of 18-55, 56-69 and 70-plus years, and approximately 150, 30 and 60 TCR-sequenced participants, respectively, were included in these subgroups.

Overall study results and their limits: In the small 56-69-year group, the increase in depth fell short of significance, most likely because of low power. Most participants were white British and females outnumbered males, and the authors suggested that clonal diversity may have been underestimated. After two AZD1222 doses, spike-specific TCR breadth and depth were significantly higher than at day 0 and than in MenACWY recipients. Nearly half of unique spike-specific TCRs reportedly recognized epitopes outside regions mutated in the B.1.351 and B.1.1.7 variants. Only six AZD1222 recipients were SARS-CoV-2 seropositive at baseline, limiting conclusions about previously exposed vaccinees. Because no day 14 peak-response samples were available, the repertoires could be characterized only after the peak T cell response. Vaccine-associated CD4 TCRs spanned the whole spike protein, with dominant responses in regions 160-218 and 743-854.

The sample's time point, from its label and the paper: about 28 days (+/-7) after the second vaccine dose. The intended sense of this specimen's treatment or condition label: meningococcal conjugate vaccine given as trial control. Samples from vaccinated people were obtained from the UK trials COV001 and COV002, which included a single-blind randomized controlled phase 2/3 trial of AZD1222 (ChAdOx1 nCoV-19) in healthy adults. For TCRbeta chain sequencing, PBMC samples from trial participants were taken at day 0 and at day 28 after the second dose. The V end gives up 3 bases and the J end 0 bases, leaving 3 bases in the junction not matched to a gene. The germline V gene yields SGHRS for CDR1 and YFSETQ for CDR2. The CDR3 goes from the cysteine to the phenylalanine over 16 residues. The retained sequence is limited to the CDR3, 48 bases, with the frame set at the first base.

The origin of this receptor is an adult who received the MenACWY meningococcal vaccine as a control. This sample comprised peripheral blood, obtained 28 days after the second dose of the MenACWY control vaccine. The chain couples TRBV5-1 to TRBJ2-6; the junction holds 7 bases that match TRBD2. The DNA reads TGCGCCAGCAGCTCCGGACTAGACTCTGGGGCCAACGTCCTGACTTTC. This sequence encodes CASSSGLDSGANVLTF. Extended through the reference TRBV5-1 and TRBJ2-6 proteins, this CDR3 yields the full variable domain: KAGVTQTPRYLIKTRGQQVTLSCSPISGHRSVSWYQQTPGQGLQFLFEYFSETQRNKGNFPGRFSGRQFSNSRSEMNVSTLELGDSALYLCASSSGLDSGANVLTFGAGSRLTVL.